This entry is about one TCR beta chain. The record originates from a study of blood T cell repertoires in COVID-19. Background on the study: From the United States, Italy and Spain came samples of acute and convalescent COVID-19. The cDNA or gDNA used as material had been derived from T cells, B-cell-depleted T cells, or PBMCs.

Source study methods: Estimated nucleated cell counts came from reference gene primer amplification. The table came from immunoSEQ multiplex PCR; TCRdb's copy has only in-frame clones and leaves some out. That table furnishes V, J and clone size, whereas the DNA furnished D and trimming. The sample contains about 150,000 clones, 87% of which appear only once. CDR1 is LNHDA, CDR2 SQIVND, per germline (reference sequence). Trimming stripped 5 bases from V and 7 bases from J, with 21 bases between. The CDR3 consists of 16 residues. The sample was peripheral blood. The gene calls are TRBV19 and TRBJ1-5, with D possibly being TRBD1 (6 bases). This TCR was recovered from a human donor in a cohort sampled during active COVID-19. The CDR3 DNA follows: TGTGCCAGTAGTGGCCAACAGGGTACCTTGGGCCAGCCCCAGCATTTT. It specifies CASSGQQGTLGQPQHF.